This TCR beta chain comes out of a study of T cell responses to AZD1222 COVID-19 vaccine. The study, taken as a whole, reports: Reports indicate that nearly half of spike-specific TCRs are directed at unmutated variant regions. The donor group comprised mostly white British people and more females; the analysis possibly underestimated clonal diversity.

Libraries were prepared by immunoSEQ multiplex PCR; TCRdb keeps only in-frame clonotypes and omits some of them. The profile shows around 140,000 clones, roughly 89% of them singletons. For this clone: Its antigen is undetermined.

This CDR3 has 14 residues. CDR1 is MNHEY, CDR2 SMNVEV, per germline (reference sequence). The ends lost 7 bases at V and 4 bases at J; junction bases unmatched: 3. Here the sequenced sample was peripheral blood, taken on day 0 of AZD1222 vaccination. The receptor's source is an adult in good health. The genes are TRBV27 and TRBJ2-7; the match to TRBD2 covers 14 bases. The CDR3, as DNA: TGTGCCAGCACCGGGACTAGCGGGGGTTACGAGCAGTACTTC. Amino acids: CASTGTSGGYEQYF.